This T cell receptor (beta chain) appears in the sequencing data of a study of blood T cells in healthy people across ages. At the level of the study: Template switching captured about one barcoded beta molecule per two T cells.

Russia was home to the donors, healthy Caucasian individuals aged about 6 to 100. This clonotype has a handful of counts. A second about 7 to 11 cycle PCR used barcoded and J-beta primers. From the 5' RACE reads, TCRdb called clonotypes with MiXCR, one entry per CDR3 protein. This sample carries around 710,000 distinct CDR3 sequences, approximately 39% of them seen once, and the ten largest clones take 20% to 25%. The CDR3 loop spans 13 amino acids. Per the germline V gene, CDR1 is SEHNR and CDR2 is FQNEAQ (reference sequence). V lost 1 base and J lost 2, with 6 bases in between. The rearrangement links TRBV7-9 to TRBJ2-7; unclear D gene. The sample was blood. This TCR derives from an older woman in good health. The CDR3 coding sequence is TGTGCCAGCAGCTTAGACCCAACCTACGAGCAGTACTTC. Translated: CASSLDPTYEQYF.